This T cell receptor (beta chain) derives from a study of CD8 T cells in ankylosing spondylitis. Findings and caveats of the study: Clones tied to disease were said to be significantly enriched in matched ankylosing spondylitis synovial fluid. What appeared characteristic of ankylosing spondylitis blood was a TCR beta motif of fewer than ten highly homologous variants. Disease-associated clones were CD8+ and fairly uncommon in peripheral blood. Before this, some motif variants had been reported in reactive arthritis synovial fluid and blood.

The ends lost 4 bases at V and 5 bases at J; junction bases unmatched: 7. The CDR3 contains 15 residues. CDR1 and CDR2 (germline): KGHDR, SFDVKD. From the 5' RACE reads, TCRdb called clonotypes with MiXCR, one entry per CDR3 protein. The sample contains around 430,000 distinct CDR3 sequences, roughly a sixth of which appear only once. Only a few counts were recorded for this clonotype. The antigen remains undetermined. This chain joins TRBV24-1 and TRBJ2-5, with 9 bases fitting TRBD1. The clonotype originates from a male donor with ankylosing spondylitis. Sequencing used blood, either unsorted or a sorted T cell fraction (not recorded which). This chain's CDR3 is CATSERTGERETQYF. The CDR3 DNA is TGTGCCACCAGTGAAAGGACAGGGGAGCGGGAGACCCAGTACTTC.